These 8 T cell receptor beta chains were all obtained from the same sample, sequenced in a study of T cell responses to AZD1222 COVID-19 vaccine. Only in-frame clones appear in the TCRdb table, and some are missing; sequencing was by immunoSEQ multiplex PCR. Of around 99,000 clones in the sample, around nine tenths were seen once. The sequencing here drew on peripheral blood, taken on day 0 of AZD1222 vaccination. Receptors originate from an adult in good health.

The DNA for the CDR3 is TGTGCCAGCAGCTTTAGCGGGGGGGCGTCGAACACCGGGGAGCTGTTTTTT. Translated, it gives CASSFSGGASNTGELFF. The rearrangement uses TRBV11-3 and TRBJ2-2; 11 bases map to TRBD2. J was trimmed by 0 bases and V by 3 bases; bases with no gene match: 3. The CDR3 runs 17 residues. Per germline, CDR1 SGHNT and CDR2 YENEEA.

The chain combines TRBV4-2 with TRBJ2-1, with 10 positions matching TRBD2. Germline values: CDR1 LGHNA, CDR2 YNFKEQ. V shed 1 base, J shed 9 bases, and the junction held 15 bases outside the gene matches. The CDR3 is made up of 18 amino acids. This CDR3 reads CASSQAQGAGGPRTEQFF. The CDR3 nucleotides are TGTGCCAGCAGCCAAGCTCAAGGAGCGGGGGGGCCCCGGACTGAGCAGTTCTTC.

The CDR3 region has the DNA TGCGCCAGCAGCCGGGCGCAGGGAATGAACACTGAAGCTTTCTTT. Amino acid sequence: CASSRAQGMNTEAFF. This chain links TRBV4-1 with TRBJ1-1; TRBD1 is a possible D gene (5 bases). CDR3 length: 15 amino acids. Germline V lookup: CDR1 MGHRA, CDR2 YSYEKL. The V end was cut by 4 bases, the J end by 0 bases, with 12 bases between.

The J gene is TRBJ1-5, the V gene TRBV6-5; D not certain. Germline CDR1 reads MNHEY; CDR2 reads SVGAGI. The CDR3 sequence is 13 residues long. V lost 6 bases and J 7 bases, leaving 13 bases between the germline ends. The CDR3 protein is CASRPHSRQPQHF. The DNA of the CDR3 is TGTGCCAGCAGACCCCATAGCAGACAGCCCCAGCATTTT.

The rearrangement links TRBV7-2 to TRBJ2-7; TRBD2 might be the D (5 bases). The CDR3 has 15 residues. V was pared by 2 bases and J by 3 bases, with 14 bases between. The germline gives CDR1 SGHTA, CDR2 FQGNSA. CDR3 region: CASSLRGLGVYEQYF. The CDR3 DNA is TGTGCCAGCAGCTTACGCGGTCTCGGGGTCTACGAGCAGTACTTC.

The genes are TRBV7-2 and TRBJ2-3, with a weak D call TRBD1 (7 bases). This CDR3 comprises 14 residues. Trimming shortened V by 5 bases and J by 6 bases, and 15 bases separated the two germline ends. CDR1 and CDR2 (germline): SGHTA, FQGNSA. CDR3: CASSPDRAGDTQYF. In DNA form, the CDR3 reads TGTGCCAGCAGCCCCGACAGGGCGGGGGATACGCAGTATTTT. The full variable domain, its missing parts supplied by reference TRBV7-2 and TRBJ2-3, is GAGVSQSPSNKVTEKGKDVELRCDPISGHTALYWYRQSLGQGLEFLIYFQGNSAPDKSGLPSDRFSAERTGGSVSTLTIQRTQQEDSAVYLCASSPDRAGDTQYFGPGTRLTVL.

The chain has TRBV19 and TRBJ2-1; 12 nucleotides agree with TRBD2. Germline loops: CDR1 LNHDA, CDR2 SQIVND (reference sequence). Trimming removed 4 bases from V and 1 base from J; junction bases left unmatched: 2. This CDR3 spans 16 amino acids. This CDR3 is CASSTSGGVSYNEQFF. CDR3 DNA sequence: TGTGCCAGTAGTACTAGCGGGGGGGTGTCCTACAATGAGCAGTTCTTC.

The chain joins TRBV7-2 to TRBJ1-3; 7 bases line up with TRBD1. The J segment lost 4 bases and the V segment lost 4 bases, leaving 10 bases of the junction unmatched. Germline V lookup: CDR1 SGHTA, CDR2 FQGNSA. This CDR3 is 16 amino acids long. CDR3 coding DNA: TGTGCCAGCAGCTCGCTGACAGGGACGGGAGGAAACACCATATATTTT. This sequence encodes CASSSLTGTGGNTIYF.